Shown below are 20 T cell receptor beta chains from a single sample sequenced in a study of blood T cell repertoires in COVID-19. Clones were read by immunoSEQ multiplex PCR, and TCRdb kept only the in-frame ones, dropping some. The sample gives about 140,000 clones, just under 90% of which show up once; around 8.6% is in the top ten. The sequencing sample was made of peripheral blood. These receptors were obtained from a woman between 50 and 59 years old with active or convalescent COVID-19.

V is TRBV27 and J is TRBJ2-1, with 14 bases lining up with TRBD2. CDR1 and CDR2 (germline): MNHEY, SMNVEV (reference sequence). This CDR3 contains 15 residues. V gave up 6 bases and J gave up 7 bases; unmatched junction bases: 5. DNA for the CDR3: TGTGCCAGCAGCCGACTAGCGGGAGGGCCGAATGAGCAGTTCTTC. Its protein is CASSRLAGGPNEQFF.

The chain recombines TRBV7-9 with TRBJ2-1, with D possibly matching TRBD1 (7 bases). CDR1 SEHNR and CDR2 FQNEAQ come from the germline V gene (reference sequence). Trimming removed 1 base from V and 15 bases from J, with 13 bases in between. This CDR3 is 12 amino acids long. CDR3 sequence reads: CASSLGQGGLFF. As DNA, the CDR3 is TGTGCCAGCAGCTTAGGACAGGGAGGCCTGTTCTTC.

The chain joins TRBV5-4 to TRBJ2-1; 12 bases map to TRBD2. The CDR3 has 16 amino acids. With V trimmed by 6 bases and J by 5 bases, 9 bases remained unmatched. The V gene's germline CDR1 is SGHNT and CDR2 YYREEE (reference sequence). The CDR3: CASTPWWTSGDNEQFF. CDR3 DNA sequence: TGTGCCAGCACACCTTGGTGGACTAGCGGGGACAATGAGCAGTTCTTC.

The chain joins TRBV18 to TRBJ2-7; TRBD1 matches at 10 bases. The V gene's germline CDR1 is KGHSH and CDR2 LQKENI. V lost 5 bases, J lost 2 bases, and 9 bases stayed unmatched. This CDR3 is 16 amino acids long. This chain's CDR3 is CASSVVGTGVPYEQYF. Written as DNA, the CDR3 is TGTGCCAGCTCAGTGGTTGGGACAGGGGTCCCCTACGAGCAGTACTTC.

V gene TRBV28 combines with J gene TRBJ1-2; TRBD1 matches at 7 bases. The germline gives CDR1 MDHEN, CDR2 SYDVKM. Losses at the gene ends were 3 bases for V and 4 bases for J; bases not matched to a gene: 5. The CDR3 runs to 14 residues. CDR3: CASSLFQGGYGYTF. Here the CDR3 DNA reads TGTGCCAGCAGTTTGTTCCAGGGGGGCTATGGCTACACCTTC.

The chain uses TRBV4-3 and TRBJ2-2; the match to TRBD1 covers 9 bases. Germline CDR1 LGHNA, CDR2 YSLEER. CDR3 size: 16 residues. The ends lost 3 bases at V and 0 bases at J; junction bases unmatched: 2. For the CDR3, the DNA is TGCGCCAGCAGCCATCGGACAGGGGCGAACACCGGGGAGCTGTTTTTT. This codes for CASSHRTGANTGELFF.

The chain joins TRBV30 to TRBJ1-2; D unclear. The CDR3 runs 14 residues. V was cut by 5 bases and J by 4 bases, with 17 bases left in between. In germline, CDR1 is GTSNPN, CDR2 SVGIG (reference sequence). This CDR3 is CAWFDLSRGYGYTF. The DNA of the CDR3 is TGTGCCTGGTTCGACCTCTCCCGAGGCTATGGCTACACCTTC.

This clone was recorded a few times. The chain uses TRBV7-2 and TRBJ1-4; TRBD1 matches at 7 bases. V was pared by 2 bases and J by 8 bases, with 11 bases of the junction left unmatched. In germline, CDR1 is SGHTA, CDR2 FQGNSA. The CDR3 consists of 16 residues. This chain's CDR3 is CASSLTHRGVCEKLFF. CDR3 bases: TGTGCCAGCAGCTTAACGCACAGGGGAGTTTGCGAAAAACTGTTTTTT.

This sequence joins TRBV6-2 or TRBV6-3 and TRBJ1-2, with D possibly matching TRBD1 (6 bases). V lost 2 bases to trimming and J lost 4 bases, with 17 bases between them. The CDR3 has 16 residues. From germline, CDR1 is MNHEY and CDR2 SVGEGT. CDR3 region: CASSYPNRVWAYGYTF. The CDR3 DNA is TGTGCCAGCAGTTACCCCAACAGGGTATGGGCCTATGGCTACACCTTC.

V gene TRBV19 combines with J gene TRBJ1-5, with 7 nucleotides matching TRBD1. The germline gives CDR1 LNHDA, CDR2 SQIVND (reference sequence). The CDR3 totals 16 residues. The ends lost 4 bases at V and 4 bases at J; junction bases unmatched: 10. The CDR3: CASSTLTGDRNQPQHF. The CDR3 nucleotides read TGTGCCAGTAGTACCCTTACAGGGGACCGTAATCAGCCCCAGCATTTT.

The chain uses TRBV7-3 and TRBJ2-1; 11 positions match TRBD2. The CDR3 runs to 16 residues. Germline V gene sequence: CDR1 SGHTA, CDR2 FQGTGA. The V segment lost 4 bases and the J segment 4 bases; nucleotides outside the gene matches: 6. CDR3 amino acids: CASSSFSGRAYNEQFF. In DNA, the CDR3 is TGTGCCAGCAGCTCCTTTAGCGGGAGGGCGTACAATGAGCAGTTCTTC.

As regards this clone: The same CDR3 is also encoded by other DNA sequences in this sample. The chain has TRBV18 and TRBJ2-5; possibly TRBD2 for D (5 bases). The V end was cut by 6 bases, the J end by 5 bases, with 13 bases between. Germline V gene data show CDR1 as KGHSH and CDR2 as LQKENI. This CDR3 region has 13 residues. As DNA, the CDR3 is TGTGCCAGCTCTCCCGGCCTAGCCGAGACCCAGTACTTC. The encoded protein is CASSPGLAETQYF.

This sequence joins TRBV6-2 or TRBV6-3 and TRBJ1-5; the D gene is possibly TRBD1 (5 bases). Germline CDR1 reads MNHEY; CDR2 reads SVGEGT. The CDR3 runs 16 residues. V lost 2 bases and J 8 bases, leaving 19 bases between the germline ends. The CDR3: CASSYAVGGAGEPQHF. The CDR3 nucleotides read TGTGCCAGCAGTTACGCCGTCGGGGGAGCGGGGGAGCCCCAGCATTTT.

This chain links TRBV6-2 or TRBV6-3 with TRBJ1-5; D gene uncertain. V gave up 2 bases and J gave up 3 bases, with 14 bases separating them. CDR1 is MNHEY and CDR2 is SVGEGT in the germline V gene. The CDR3 runs 16 residues. DNA for the CDR3: TGTGCCAGCAGTTACCGGAGGGCCCACGACAATCAGCCCCAGCATTTT. Translation: CASSYRRAHDNQPQHF.

The V and J genes are TRBV25-1 and TRBJ2-2; TRBD1 agrees at 9 bases. This CDR3 region has 15 residues. CDR1 is MGHDK, CDR2 SYGVNS, per germline. The J segment lost 6 bases and the V segment lost 4 bases, leaving 6 bases of the junction unmatched. In DNA, the CDR3 is TGTGCCAGCAGTGCAACAGGGGGCTGGTCCGGGGAGCTGTTTTTT. This translates into CASSATGGWSGELFF.

The chain uses TRBV25-1 and TRBJ2-7; perhaps TRBD1 as D (6 bases). The CDR3 is made up of 11 amino acids. Trimming cost V 6 bases and J 5 bases, with 8 bases left between them. Germline lookup yields CDR1 MGHDK and CDR2 SYGVNS. DNA of the CDR3: TGTGCCAGCAGCAGGGGCCACGAGCAGTACTTC. This encodes CASSRGHEQYF.

The chain recombines TRBV5-1 with TRBJ2-1; 8 nucleotides align to TRBD1. Germline values: CDR1 SGHRS, CDR2 YFSETQ. Trimming cost V 5 bases and J 0 bases; bases outside gene matches: 7. This CDR3 has 16 amino acids. The DNA of the CDR3 is TGCGCCAGCAGGTTGACAGGGGCGAGCTCCTACAATGAGCAGTTCTTC. Translating it yields CASRLTGASSYNEQFF.

The genes are TRBV6-5 and TRBJ2-7; D not certain. V lost 7 bases, J lost 6 bases, and 16 bases lay in between. This CDR3 spans 13 amino acids. From germline, CDR1 is MNHEY and CDR2 SVGAGI. This CDR3 is CASTSLRSTEQYF. CDR3 nucleotide sequence: TGTGCCAGCACGTCGCTTCGGAGTACCGAGCAGTACTTC.

This clone has only a few counts. CDR3 sequence reads: CSVERTDNTGELFF. The CDR3 nucleotides are TGCAGCGTCGAGAGGACAGATAACACCGGGGAGCTGTTTTTT. The chain is built from TRBV29-1 and TRBJ2-2; a weak D match, TRBD1 (6 bases). The germline V gene has CDR1 SQVTM and CDR2 ANQGSEA. This CDR3 has 14 residues. V was cut by 6 bases and J by 2 bases, with 13 bases left in between.

The J gene is TRBJ2-1, the V gene TRBV30; maybe TRBD2 (9 bases). This CDR3 has 18 amino acids. The germline V gene encodes CDR1 GTSNPN and CDR2 SVGIG (reference sequence). Trimming took 0 bases from V and 2 from J, leaving 20 bases between them. CDR3 bases: TGTGCCTGGAGTGTAATTGGCGGGAGGGACAGGACCTACAATGAGCAGTTCTTC. Translating it yields CAWSVIGGRDRTYNEQFF.